This T cell receptor (beta chain) stems from a study of T-cell memory formation after mild COVID-19 listed by TCRdb under 2021. At the level of the whole study: TCR sequence clusters from the two donors were largely donor specific. Two young, previously healthy adult volunteers, one female and one male, were included in the cohort. In a couple of donors, T-cell clones that expanded and contracted after mild COVID-19 were followed by sequencing TCRalpha and TCRbeta repertoires longitudinally.

Instrument on record: Illumina NovaSeq 6000. cDNA libraries for TCRalpha and TCRbeta were prepared by 5'RACE using constant-segment primers, with sample barcodes and unique molecular identifiers added. Trizol reagent was used to extract RNA from every sample. Libraries were amplified in two PCR steps, with a second sample barcode and Illumina TruSeq adapters added in the second step. Sequencing of the libraries was done on an Illumina NovaSeq, producing 2 x 150 bp paired-end reads. As for how the authors treated the data: With migec v1.2.7, reads were demultiplexed and then collapsed into UMI-guided consensus sequences. Using mixcr v2.1.11, UMI consensuses were aligned to TRA and TRB V and J templates and then assembled into clonotypes. A clonotype was counted as expanded or contracted only if both edgeR and NoisET called the change significant, with noise models trained on biological replicates. For edgeR calls, the thresholds were a false discovery rate-adjusted p below 0.01 and a log2 fold-change of 1. As an exploratory analysis of dynamics, max-normalized trajectories of the 1000 most abundant clonotypes were examined by PCA with hierarchical clustering. Separately sequenced CD4+ and CD8+ repertoires were used to assign a CD4 or CD8 phenotype to each responding clone. TCRdb's own reprocessing of the public reads used fastp at Q25 and MiXCR and kept productive beta chains. Rows merge per CDR3 protein into single entries with the most common DNA and genes. The V and J calls here are based on TCRdb, not the publication. Counted in this sample were approximately 98,000 distinct CDR3 sequences; 18% of them appeared once. The ten largest clones take up roughly 5.5% of the sample.

Study-wide conclusions, independent of this receptor: The study covered only two mild cases, and larger cohorts including severe cases with pre-infection samples were considered necessary. Some responding clones were detected in pre-infection memory, which suggested that pre-existing cross-reactive memory T cells had joined the SARS-CoV-2 response. Balanced CD4/CD8 phenotypes were observed for clones contracting from day 15 to 85, whereas a bias towards CD4+ was observed for a second wave of clones expanding from day 15 to 37. SARS-CoV-2 specificity was not confirmed for the second-wave clones peaking on day 37. Contracting CD4+ clones were found mainly in CM and EM memory subsets, while CD8+ clones were enriched in EMRA.

Of note for this clonotype: Its target antigen remains unknown. No base quality values were provided; no much bigger clone lies one nucleotide off.

Ficoll-Paque density gradient centrifugation was used to isolate PBMCs. Its CDR3 holds 14 amino acids, cysteine through phenylalanine. The CDR3 DNA has 42 bases and is translated from base 1. Based on the germline V gene, the CDR1 and CDR2 sequences are ENHRY and SYGVKD. The V and J ends are trimmed by 2 bases and 0 bases, leaving 7 bases between them. The chain links TRBV10-3 with TRBJ1-2; the D gene is perhaps TRBD1, on 6 matching bases. The material sequenced was PBMCs or a T cell subset sorted from them (not recorded which). The sequence was obtained from a man younger than 35 who had mild COVID-19 (a few samples of this study predate the infection). The sample titles of this study are shuffled in the database, so cell type and time point are left out; the donor was told from shared clones. The nucleotides read TGTGCCATCAGTGAGGGACAGCCTAACTATGGCTACACCTTC. Its product reads: CAISEGQPNYGYTF.